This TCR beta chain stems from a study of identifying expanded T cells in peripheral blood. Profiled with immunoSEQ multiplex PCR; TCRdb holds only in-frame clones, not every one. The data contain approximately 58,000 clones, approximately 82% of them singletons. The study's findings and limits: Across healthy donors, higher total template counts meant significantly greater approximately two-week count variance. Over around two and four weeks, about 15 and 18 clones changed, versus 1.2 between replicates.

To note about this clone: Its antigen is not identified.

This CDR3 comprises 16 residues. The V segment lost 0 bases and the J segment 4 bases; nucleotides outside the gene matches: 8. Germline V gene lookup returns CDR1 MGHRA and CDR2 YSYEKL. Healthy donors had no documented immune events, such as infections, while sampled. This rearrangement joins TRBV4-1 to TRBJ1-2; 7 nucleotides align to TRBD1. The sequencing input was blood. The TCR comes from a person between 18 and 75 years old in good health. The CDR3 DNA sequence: TGCGCCAGCAGCCAAGAAAGAAGGGCAGGGGGCTATGGCTACACCTTC. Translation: CASSQERRAGGYGYTF.